This entry describes one T cell receptor (beta chain). The CDR3 has 18 amino acids. Germline assignment: CDR1 LNHNV and CDR2 YYDKDF (reference sequence). Trimming took 0 bases from V and 0 from J, leaving 17 bases between them. These data originate in a study of CD8+CD57+ T cells in acquired aplastic anemia. Patients picked for sequencing had shown CD8+CD57+ cell expansion detected by flow cytometry. As a group, the patients uniformly had severe acquired aplastic anemia. Profiling that covered TCR beta VDJ and CDR3 relied on genomic DNA as its template. TCRdb recomputed calls from the reads with MiXCR, one row per CDR3 protein. The repertoire holds 250,000 or so distinct CDR3 sequences, with more than 45% as singletons.

The specimen was sorted CD4+, CD8+, or CD8+CD57+ T cells (not recorded which) from PBMCs. This chain uses TRBV15 with TRBJ1-2; weak D call: TRBD1 (5 bases). The receptor comes from a human donor with aplastic anemia. In DNA, the CDR3 is TGTGCCACCAGCAGAGATACCCCGGGACGAATCTCTAACTATGGCTACACCTTC. Its protein is CATSRDTPGRISNYGYTF. The complete variable domain, with remaining parts taken from reference TRBV15 and TRBJ1-2, reads DAMVIQNPRYQVTQFGKPVTLSCSQTLNHNVMYWYQQKSSQAPKLLFHYYDKDFNNEADTPDNFQSRRPNTSFCFLDIRSPGLGDTAMYLCATSRDTPGRISNYGYTFGSGTRLTVV.